Detailed here is one T cell receptor (beta chain). The antigen remains unidentified. This sample was included in a study of primary melanoma T cells and metastatic recurrence. Across the study: Tumors were T2–T4 primary melanomas thicker than 1 mm.

Study observations and caveats: The tumor T-cell fraction reportedly predicted progression-free survival independently of thickness, ulceration, mitotic rate and age.

Method: immunoSEQ multiplex PCR; TCRdb's copy keeps in-frame clones and lacks some. The profile shows 3,000 to 4,000 clones, around 82% of them singletons. Primary melanoma in these patients was surgically resected but could recur metastatically. The receptor comes from a human donor with melanoma. Sequencing was performed on melanoma tumor tissue.

The CDR3 here is CATSRDRLPSTDTQYF. The CDR3 nucleotides read TGTGCCACCAGCAGAGATCGTCTCCCTAGCACAGATACGCAGTATTTT. The chain has TRBV15 and TRBJ2-3; D gene uncertain. Germline V gene lookup returns CDR1 LNHNV and CDR2 YYDKDF (reference sequence). The V end was cut by 0 bases, the J end by 0 bases, with 10 bases between. This CDR3 is 16 amino acids long.